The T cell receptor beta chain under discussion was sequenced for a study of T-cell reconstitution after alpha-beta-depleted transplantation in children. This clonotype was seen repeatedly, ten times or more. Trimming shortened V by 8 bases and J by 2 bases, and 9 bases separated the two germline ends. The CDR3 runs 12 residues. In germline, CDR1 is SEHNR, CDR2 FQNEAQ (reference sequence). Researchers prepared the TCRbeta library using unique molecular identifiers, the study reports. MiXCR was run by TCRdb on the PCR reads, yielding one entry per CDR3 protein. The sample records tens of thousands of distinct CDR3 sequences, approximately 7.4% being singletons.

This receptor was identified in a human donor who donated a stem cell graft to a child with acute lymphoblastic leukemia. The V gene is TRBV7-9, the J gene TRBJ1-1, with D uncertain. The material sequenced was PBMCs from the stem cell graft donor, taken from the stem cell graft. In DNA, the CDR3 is TGTGCCAGCCCGGCGCGTAACACTGAAGCTTTCTTT. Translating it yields CASPARNTEAFF. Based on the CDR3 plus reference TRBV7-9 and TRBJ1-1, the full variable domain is DTGVSQNPRHKITKRGQNVTFRCDPISEHNRLYWYRQTLGQGPEFLTYFQNEAQLEKSRLLSDRFSAERPKGSFSTLEIQRTEQGDSAMYLCASPARNTEAFFGQGTRLTVV.